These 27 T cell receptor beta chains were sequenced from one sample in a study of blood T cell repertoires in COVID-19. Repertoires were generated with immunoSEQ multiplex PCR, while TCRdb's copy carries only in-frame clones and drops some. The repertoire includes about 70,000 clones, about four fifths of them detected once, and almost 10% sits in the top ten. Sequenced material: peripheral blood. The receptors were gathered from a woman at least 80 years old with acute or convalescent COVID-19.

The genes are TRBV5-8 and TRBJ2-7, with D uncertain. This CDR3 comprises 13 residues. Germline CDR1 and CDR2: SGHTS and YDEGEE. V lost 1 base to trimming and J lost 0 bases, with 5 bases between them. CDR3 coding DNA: TGTGCCAGCAGCTTGCAGGCCTCCTACGAGCAGTACTTC. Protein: CASSLQASYEQYF.

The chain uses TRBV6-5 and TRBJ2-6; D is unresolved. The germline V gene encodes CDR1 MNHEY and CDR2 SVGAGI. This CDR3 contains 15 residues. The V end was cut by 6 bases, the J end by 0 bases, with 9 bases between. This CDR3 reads CASSSFTSGANVLTF. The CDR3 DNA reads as TGTGCCAGCAGCAGTTTCACCTCTGGGGCCAACGTCCTGACTTTC.

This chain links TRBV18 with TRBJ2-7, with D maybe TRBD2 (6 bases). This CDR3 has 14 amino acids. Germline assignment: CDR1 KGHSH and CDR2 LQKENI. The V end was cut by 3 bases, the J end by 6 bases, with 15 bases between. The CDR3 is CASSPGLPPREQYF. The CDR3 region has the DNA TGTGCCAGCTCACCGGGACTTCCCCCTCGCGAGCAGTACTTC.

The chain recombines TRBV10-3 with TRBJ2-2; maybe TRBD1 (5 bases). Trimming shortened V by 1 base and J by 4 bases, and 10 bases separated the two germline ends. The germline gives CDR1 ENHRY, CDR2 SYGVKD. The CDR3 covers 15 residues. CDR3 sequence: CAISEWVQGTGELFF. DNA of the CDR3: TGTGCCATCAGTGAGTGGGTTCAGGGCACCGGGGAGCTGTTTTTT.

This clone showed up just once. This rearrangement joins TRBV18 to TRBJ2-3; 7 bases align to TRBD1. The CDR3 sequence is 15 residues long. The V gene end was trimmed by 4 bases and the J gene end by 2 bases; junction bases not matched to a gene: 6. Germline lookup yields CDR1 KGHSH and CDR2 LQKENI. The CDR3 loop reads CASSLDRANTDTQYF. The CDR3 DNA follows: TGTGCCAGCTCACTAGACAGGGCGAACACAGATACGCAGTATTTT.

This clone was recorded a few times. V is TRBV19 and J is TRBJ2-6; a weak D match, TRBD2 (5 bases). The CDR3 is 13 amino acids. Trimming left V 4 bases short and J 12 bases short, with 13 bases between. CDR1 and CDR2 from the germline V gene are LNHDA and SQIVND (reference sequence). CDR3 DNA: TGTGCCAGTAGTACAGGACTTCTAGGCGTCCTGACTTTC. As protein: CASSTGLLGVLTF.

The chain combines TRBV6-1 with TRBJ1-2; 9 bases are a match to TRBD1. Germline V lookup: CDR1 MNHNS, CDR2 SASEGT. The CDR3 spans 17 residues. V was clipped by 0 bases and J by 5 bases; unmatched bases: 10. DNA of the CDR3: TGTGCCAGCAGTGAAGCGTATTCCGGGACAGGGATTTATGGCTACACCTTC. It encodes CASSEAYSGTGIYGYTF.

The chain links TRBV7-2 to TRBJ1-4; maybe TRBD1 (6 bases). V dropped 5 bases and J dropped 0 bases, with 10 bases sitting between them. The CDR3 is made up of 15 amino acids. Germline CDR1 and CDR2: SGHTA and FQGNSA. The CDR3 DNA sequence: TGTGCCAGCAGCCCGGACAGTTCAACTAATGAAAAACTGTTTTTT. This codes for CASSPDSSTNEKLFF.

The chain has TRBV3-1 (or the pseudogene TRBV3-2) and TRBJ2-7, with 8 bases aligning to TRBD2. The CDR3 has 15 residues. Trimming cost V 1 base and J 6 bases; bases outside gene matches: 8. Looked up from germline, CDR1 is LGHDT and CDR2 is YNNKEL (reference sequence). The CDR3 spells CASSQVSRGGSEQYF. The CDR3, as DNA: TGTGCCAGCAGCCAAGTATCTCGGGGGGGTTCCGAGCAGTACTTC.

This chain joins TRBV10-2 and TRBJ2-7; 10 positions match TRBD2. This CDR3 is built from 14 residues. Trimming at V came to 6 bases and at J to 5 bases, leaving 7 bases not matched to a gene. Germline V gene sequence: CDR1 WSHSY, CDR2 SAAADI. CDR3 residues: CASRVLAGLDEQYF. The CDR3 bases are TGCGCCAGCAGAGTACTAGCGGGGCTTGACGAGCAGTACTTC.

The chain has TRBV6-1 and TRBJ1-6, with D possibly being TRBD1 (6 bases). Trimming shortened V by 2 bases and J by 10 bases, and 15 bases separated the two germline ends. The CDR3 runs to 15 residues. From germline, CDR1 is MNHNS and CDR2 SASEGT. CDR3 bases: TGTGCCAGCAGTGAATGGTCAGGGGTTGACTCACCCCTCCACTTT. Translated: CASSEWSGVDSPLHF.

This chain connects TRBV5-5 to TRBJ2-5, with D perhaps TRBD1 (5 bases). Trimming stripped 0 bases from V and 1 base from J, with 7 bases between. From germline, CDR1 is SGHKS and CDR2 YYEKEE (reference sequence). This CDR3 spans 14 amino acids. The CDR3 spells CASSLVTAQETQYF. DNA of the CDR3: TGTGCCAGCAGCTTGGTGACAGCCCAAGAGACCCAGTACTTC.

The CDR3 loop is CASTYRGSRDEAFF. In DNA, the CDR3 is TGTGCCAGCACCTACAGGGGGTCCCGTGATGAAGCTTTCTTT. The V gene is TRBV7-2, the J gene TRBJ1-1; 8 bases map to TRBD1. The CDR3 has 14 residues. From germline, CDR1 is SGHTA and CDR2 FQGNSA. Unmatched junction bases numbered 11, after V lost 7 bases and J lost 7 bases.

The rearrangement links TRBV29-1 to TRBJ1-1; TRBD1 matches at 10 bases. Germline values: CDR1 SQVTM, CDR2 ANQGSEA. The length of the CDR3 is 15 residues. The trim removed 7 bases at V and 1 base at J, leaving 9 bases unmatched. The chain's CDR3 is CSETDRGRANTEAFF. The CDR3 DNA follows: TGCAGCGAGACAGACAGGGGGCGGGCGAACACTGAAGCTTTCTTT.

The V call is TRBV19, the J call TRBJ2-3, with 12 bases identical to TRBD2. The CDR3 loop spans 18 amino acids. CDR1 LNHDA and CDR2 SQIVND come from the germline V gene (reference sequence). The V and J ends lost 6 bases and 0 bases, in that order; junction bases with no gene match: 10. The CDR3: CASRGGLAGHPSTDTQYF. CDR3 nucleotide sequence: TGTGCCAGTAGGGGGGGACTAGCGGGCCATCCTAGCACAGATACGCAGTATTTT.

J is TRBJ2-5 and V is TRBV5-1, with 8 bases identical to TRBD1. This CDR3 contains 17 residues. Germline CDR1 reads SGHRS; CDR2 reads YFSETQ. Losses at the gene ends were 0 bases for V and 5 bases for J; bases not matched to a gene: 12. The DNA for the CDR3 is TGCGCCAGCAGCTTGGGAGGGTCAGGGGGCCCTTTTGAGACCCAGTACTTC. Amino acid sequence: CASSLGGSGGPFETQYF. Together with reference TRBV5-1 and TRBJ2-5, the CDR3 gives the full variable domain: KAGVTQTPRYLIKTRGQQVTLSCSPISGHRSVSWYQQTPGQGLQFLFEYFSETQRNKGNFPGRFSGRQFSNSRSEMNVSTLELGDSALYLCASSLGGSGGPFETQYFGPGTRLLVL.

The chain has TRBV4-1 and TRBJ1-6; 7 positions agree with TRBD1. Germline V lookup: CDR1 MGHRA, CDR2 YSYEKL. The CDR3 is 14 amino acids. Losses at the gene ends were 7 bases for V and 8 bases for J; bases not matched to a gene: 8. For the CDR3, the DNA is TGCGCCAGCACTCCCAGGGGGTCAGATTCACCCCTCCACTTT. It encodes CASTPRGSDSPLHF.

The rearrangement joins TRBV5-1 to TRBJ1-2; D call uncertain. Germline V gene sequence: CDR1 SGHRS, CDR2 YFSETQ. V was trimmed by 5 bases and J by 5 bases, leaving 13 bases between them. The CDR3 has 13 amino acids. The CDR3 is CASRHVGLYGYTF. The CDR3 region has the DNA TGCGCCAGCAGGCACGTGGGCTTGTATGGCTACACCTTC.

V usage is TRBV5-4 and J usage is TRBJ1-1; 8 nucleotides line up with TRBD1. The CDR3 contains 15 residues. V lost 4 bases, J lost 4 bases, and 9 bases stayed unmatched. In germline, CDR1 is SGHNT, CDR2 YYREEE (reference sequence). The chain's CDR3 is CASSELGQAGTEAFF. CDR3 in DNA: TGTGCCAGCAGCGAACTGGGACAGGCTGGCACTGAAGCTTTCTTT. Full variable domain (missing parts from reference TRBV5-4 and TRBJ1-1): ETGVTQSPTHLIKTRGQQVTLRCSSQSGHNTVSWYQQALGQGPQFIFQYYREEENGRGNFPPRFSGLQFPNYSSELNVNALELDDSALYLCASSELGQAGTEAFFGQGTRLTVV.

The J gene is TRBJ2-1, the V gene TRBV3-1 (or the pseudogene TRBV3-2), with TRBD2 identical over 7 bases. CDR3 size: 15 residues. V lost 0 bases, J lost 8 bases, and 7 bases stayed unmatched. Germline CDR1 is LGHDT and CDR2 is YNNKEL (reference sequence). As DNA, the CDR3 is TGTGCCAGCAGCCAAGAGCGGGGGACGGTCGATGAGCAGTTCTTC. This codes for CASSQERGTVDEQFF.

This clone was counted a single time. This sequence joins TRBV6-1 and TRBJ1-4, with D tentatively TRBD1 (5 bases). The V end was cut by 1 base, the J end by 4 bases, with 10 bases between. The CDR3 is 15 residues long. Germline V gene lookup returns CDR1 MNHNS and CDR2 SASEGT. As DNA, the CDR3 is TGTGCCAGCAGTGAAGAGTGGGGCTATAATGAAAAACTGTTTTTT. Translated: CASSEEWGYNEKLFF.

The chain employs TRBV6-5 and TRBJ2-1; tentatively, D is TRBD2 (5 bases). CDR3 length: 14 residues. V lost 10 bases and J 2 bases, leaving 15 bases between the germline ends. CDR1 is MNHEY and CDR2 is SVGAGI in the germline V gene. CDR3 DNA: TGTGCCACCAGAAGGGAGCTAACCTACAATGAGCAGTTCTTC. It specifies CATRRELTYNEQFF.

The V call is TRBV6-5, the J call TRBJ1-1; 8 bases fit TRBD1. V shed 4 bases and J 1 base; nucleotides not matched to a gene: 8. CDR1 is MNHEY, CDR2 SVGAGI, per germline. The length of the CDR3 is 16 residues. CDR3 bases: TGTGCCAGCAGTTTAATAACAGGGGGGTCGAACACTGAAGCTTTCTTT. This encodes CASSLITGGSNTEAFF.

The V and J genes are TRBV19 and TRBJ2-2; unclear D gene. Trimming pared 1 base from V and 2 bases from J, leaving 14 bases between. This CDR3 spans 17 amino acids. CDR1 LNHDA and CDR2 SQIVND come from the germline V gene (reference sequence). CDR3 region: CASSIALGQINTGELFF. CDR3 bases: TGTGCCAGTAGTATAGCCCTTGGGCAGATTAACACCGGGGAGCTGTTTTTT.

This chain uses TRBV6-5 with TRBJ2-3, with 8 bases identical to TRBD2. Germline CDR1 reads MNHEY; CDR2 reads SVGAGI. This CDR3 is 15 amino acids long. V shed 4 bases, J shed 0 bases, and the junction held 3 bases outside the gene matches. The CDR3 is CASSSLAASTDTQYF. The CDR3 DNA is TGTGCCAGCAGTTCACTAGCGGCTAGCACAGATACGCAGTATTTT.

CDR3: CASSLSGAAYEQYF. The CDR3 nucleotides read TGTGCCAGCAGCTTATCAGGGGCTGCCTACGAGCAGTACTTC. J is TRBJ2-7 and V is TRBV7-9, with a weak D call TRBD1 (6 bases). The CDR3 consists of 14 residues. V dropped 2 bases and J dropped 2 bases, with 10 bases sitting between them. Germline assignment: CDR1 SEHNR and CDR2 FQNEAQ (reference sequence).

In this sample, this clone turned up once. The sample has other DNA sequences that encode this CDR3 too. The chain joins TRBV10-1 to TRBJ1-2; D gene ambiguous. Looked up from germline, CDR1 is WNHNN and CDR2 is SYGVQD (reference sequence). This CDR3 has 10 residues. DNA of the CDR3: TGCGCTAGTGTTATCTATGGCTACACCTTC. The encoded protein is CASVIYGYTF.